The entry below gives a single TCR beta chain sequence along with its context. As yet, its antigen is unknown. In TCRdb, the 5' RACE reads were re-called with MiXCR into one record per CDR3 protein. The sample consists of under 300,000 distinct CDR3 sequences, approximately 7.6% of them appearing once. This record belongs to a study of T-cell memory formation after mild COVID-19. Regarding the study as a whole: CD4/CD8 balance held among clones contracting day 15 to 85, and later expanders leaned CD4+. Still unconfirmed is whether the second-wave clones peaking on day 37 recognized SARS-CoV-2. The study found contracting CD4+ clones mainly in CM and EM and contracting CD8+ clones in EMRA.

After removal of 5 bases from V and 4 bases from J, the junction contained 8 bases not matched to a gene. The CDR3 spans 16 residues. The germline CDR1 and CDR2 sequences are MNHEY and SVGAGI. This sequence joins TRBV6-5 and TRBJ1-5; 10 bases map to TRBD1. The sequenced material came from PBMCs or a T cell subset sorted from them (not recorded which). The sequence came from a man aged 18 to 29 who had mild COVID-19 (a few samples of this study predate the infection). Cell type and time point are not known. As DNA, the CDR3 is TGTGCCAGCAGTGGAACCGGGACAGGGGATAATCAGCCCCAGCATTTT. It specifies CASSGTGTGDNQPQHF.